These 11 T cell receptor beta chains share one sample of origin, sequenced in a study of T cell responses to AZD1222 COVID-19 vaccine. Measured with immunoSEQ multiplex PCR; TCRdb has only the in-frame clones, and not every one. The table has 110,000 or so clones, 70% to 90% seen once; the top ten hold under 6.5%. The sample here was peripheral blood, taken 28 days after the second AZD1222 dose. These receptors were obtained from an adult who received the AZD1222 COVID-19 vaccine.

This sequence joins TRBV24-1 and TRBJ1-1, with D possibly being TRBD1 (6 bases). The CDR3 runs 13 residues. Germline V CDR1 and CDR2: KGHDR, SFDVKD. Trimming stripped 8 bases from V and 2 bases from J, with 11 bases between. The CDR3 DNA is TGTGCCACCAAAGGACAGCTAAACACTGAAGCTTTCTTT. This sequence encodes CATKGQLNTEAFF.

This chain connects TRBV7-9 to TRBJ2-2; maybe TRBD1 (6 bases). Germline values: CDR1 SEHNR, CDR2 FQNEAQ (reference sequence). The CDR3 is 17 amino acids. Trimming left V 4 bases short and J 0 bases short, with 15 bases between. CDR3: CASSYGTLTSNTGELFF. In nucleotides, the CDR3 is TGTGCCAGCAGCTACGGGACACTAACTTCGAACACCGGGGAGCTGTTTTTT.

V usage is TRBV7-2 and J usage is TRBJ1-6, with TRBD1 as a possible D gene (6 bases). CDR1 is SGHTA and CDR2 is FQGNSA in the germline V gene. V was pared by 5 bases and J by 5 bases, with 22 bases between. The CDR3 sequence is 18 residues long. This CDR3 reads CASSNPGQTLRDNSPLHF. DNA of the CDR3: TGTGCCAGCAGCAATCCGGGACAAACCCTTCGGGATAATTCACCCCTCCACTTT.

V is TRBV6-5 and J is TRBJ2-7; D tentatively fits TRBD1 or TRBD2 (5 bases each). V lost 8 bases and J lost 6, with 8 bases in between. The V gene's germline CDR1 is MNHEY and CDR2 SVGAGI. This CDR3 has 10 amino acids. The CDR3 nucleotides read TGTGCCAGCCGGGACGGCGAGCAGTACTTC. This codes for CASRDGEQYF.

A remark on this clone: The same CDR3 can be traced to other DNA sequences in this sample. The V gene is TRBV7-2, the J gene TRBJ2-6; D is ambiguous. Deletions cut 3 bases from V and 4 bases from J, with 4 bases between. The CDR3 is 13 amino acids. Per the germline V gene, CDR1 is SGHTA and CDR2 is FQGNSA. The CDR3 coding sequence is TGTGCCAGCAGCTTTGCCGGGGCCAACGTCCTGACTTTC. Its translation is CASSFAGANVLTF.

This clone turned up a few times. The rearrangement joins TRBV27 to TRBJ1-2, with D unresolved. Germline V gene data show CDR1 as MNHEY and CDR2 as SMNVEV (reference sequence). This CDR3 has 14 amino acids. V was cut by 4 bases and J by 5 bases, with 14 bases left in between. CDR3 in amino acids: CASSSRLTEYGYTF. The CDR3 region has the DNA TGTGCCAGCAGTTCACGGTTAACAGAGTATGGCTACACCTTC.

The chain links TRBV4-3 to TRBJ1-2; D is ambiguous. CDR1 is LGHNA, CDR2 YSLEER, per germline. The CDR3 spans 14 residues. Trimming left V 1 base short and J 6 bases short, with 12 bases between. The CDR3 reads CASSQGGRRDGYTF. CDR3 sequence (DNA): TGCGCCAGCAGCCAAGGCGGGAGGAGGGATGGCTACACCTTC.

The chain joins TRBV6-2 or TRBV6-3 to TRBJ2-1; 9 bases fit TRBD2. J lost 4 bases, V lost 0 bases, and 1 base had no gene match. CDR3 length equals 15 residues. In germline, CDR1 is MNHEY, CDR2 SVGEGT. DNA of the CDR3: TGTGCCAGCAGTTACTCGACTAGCGGATACAATGAGCAGTTCTTC. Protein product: CASSYSTSGYNEQFF.

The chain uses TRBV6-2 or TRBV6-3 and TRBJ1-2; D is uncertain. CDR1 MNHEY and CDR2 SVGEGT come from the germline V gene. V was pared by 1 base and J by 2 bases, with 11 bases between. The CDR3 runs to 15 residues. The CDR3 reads CASSYFGPGNYGYTF. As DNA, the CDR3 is TGTGCCAGCAGTTACTTCGGACCGGGGAACTATGGCTACACCTTC.

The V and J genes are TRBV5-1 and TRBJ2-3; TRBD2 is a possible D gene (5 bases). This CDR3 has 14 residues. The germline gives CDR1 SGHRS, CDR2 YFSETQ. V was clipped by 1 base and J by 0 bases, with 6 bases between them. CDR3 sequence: CASSLWTSTDTQYF. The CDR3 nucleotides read TGCGCCAGCAGCTTGTGGACTAGCACAGATACGCAGTATTTT. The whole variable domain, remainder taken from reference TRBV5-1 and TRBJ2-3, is KAGVTQTPRYLIKTRGQQVTLSCSPISGHRSVSWYQQTPGQGLQFLFEYFSETQRNKGNFPGRFSGRQFSNSRSEMNVSTLELGDSALYLCASSLWTSTDTQYFGPGTRLTVL.

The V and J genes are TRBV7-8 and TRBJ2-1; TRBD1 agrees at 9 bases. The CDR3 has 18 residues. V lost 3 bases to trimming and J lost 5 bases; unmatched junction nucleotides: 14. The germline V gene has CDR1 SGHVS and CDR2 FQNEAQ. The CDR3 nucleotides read TGTGCCAGCAGCTTGACCCCACGTACAGGGGGCCCCCACAATGAGCAGTTCTTC. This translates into CASSLTPRTGGPHNEQFF.